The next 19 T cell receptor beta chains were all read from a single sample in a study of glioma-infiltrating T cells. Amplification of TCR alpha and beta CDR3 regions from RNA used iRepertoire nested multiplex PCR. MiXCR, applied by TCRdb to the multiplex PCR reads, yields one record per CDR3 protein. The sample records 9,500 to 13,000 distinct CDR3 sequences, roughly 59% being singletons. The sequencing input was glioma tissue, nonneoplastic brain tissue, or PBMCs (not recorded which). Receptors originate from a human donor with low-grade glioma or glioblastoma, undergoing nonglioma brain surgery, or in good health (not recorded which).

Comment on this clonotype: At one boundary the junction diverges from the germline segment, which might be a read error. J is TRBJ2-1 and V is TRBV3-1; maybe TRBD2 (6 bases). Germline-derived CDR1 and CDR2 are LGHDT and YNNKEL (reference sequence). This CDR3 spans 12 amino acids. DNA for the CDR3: TGTGCCAGCAGCCAAGGGCGGGAACAAAAGCTATTC. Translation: CASSQGREQKLF.

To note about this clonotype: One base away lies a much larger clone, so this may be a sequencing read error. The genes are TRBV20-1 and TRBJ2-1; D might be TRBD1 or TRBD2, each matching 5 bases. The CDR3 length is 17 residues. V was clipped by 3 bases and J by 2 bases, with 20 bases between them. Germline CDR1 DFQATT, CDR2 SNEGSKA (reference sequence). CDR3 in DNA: TGCAGTGCTAGCCCCCTAGGGGCGAGGGCCGCCTACAATGAGCAGTTCTTC. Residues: CSASPLGARAAYNEQFF.

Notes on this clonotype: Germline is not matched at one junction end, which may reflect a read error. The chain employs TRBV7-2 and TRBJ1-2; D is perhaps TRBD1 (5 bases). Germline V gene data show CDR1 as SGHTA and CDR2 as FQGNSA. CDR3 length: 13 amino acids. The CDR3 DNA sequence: TGTGCCAGCAGCCCCGTAGGAGGCCGGGGCTACAACTTC. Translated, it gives CASSPVGGRGYNF.

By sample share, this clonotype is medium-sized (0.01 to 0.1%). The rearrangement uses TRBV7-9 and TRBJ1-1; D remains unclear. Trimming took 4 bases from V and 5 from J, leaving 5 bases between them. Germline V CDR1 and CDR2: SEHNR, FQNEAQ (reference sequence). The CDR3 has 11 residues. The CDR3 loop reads CASSSKTEAFF. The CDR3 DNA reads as TGTGCCAGCAGCTCCAAAACTGAAGCTTTCTTT.

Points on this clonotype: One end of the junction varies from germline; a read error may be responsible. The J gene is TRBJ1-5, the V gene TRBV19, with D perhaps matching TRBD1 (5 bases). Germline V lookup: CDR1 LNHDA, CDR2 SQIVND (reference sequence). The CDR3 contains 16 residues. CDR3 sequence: CAGSMAIGANNQPQHF. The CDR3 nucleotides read TGTGCCGGTAGTATGGCAATCGGGGCTAACAATCAGCCCCAGCATTTT.

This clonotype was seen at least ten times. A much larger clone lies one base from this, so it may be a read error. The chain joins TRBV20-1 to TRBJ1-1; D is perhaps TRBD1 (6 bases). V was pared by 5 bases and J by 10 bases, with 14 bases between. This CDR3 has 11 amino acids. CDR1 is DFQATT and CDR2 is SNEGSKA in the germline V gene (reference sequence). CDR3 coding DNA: TGCAGTGCTTCAGGACAGCCGGGAGCTTTCTTT. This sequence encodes CSASGQPGAFF.

In DNA, the CDR3 is TGCGCCAGCGGAAGCACAAAAACGCAGTATTTT. It codes for CASGSTKTQYF. V is TRBV10-1 and J is TRBJ2-3; the D is unclear. The ends were cut back, 8 bases at V and 9 bases at J, with 12 bases in the middle. There are 11 residues in the CDR3. Germline-derived CDR1 and CDR2 are WNHNN and SYGVQD (reference sequence).

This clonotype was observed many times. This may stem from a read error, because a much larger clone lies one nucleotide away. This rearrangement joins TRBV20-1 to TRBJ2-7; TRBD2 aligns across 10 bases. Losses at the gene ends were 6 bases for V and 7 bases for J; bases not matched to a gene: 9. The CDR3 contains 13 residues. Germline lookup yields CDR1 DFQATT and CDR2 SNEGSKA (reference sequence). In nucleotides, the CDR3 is TGCAGTGCGTTAGCGGGAGGCGTGATTGAGCAGTACTTC. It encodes CSALAGGVIEQYF.

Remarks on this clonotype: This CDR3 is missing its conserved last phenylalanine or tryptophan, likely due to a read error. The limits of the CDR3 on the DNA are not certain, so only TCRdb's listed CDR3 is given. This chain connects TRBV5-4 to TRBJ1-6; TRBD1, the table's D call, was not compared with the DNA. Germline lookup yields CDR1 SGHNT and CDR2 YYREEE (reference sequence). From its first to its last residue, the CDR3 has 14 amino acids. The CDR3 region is CASSQDRGDSPRHL.

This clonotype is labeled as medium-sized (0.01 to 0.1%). The CDR3 DNA sequence: TGTGCCAGCAGTTCCCCGGGACTCTACACAGATACGCAGTATTTT. It yields the protein CASSSPGLYTDTQYF. The chain combines TRBV27 with TRBJ2-3, with a possible D match to TRBD2 (6 bases). Germline loops: CDR1 MNHEY, CDR2 SMNVEV (reference sequence). The CDR3 has 15 amino acids. Trimming stripped 4 bases from V and 2 bases from J, with 13 bases between.

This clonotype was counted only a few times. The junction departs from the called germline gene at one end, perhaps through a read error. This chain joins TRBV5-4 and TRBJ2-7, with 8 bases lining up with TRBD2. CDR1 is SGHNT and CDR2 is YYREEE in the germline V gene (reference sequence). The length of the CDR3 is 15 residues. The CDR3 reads CASSPTGSGSYEQYF. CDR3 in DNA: TGCGCCAGCAGCCCCACGGGGAGCGGGAGCTACGAGCAGTACTTC.

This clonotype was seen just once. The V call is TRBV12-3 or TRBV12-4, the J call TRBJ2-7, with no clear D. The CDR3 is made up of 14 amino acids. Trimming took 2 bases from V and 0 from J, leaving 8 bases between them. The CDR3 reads CASSLPGDSYEQYF. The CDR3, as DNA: TGTGCCAGCAGTTTACCGGGTGACTCCTACGAGCAGTACTTC.

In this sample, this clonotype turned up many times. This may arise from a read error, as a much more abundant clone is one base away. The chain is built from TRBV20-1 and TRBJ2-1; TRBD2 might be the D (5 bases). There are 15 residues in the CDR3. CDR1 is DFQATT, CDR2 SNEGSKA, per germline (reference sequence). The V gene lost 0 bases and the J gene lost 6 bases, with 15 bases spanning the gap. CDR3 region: CSARDLEVRVNEQFF. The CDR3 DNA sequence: TGCAGTGCTAGAGACCTGGAGGTCCGGGTCAATGAGCAGTTCTTC.

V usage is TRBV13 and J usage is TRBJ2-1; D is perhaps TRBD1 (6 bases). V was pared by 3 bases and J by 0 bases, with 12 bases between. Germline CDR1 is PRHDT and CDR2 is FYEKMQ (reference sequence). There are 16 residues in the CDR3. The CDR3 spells CASSFQDRRSYNEQFF. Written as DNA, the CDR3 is TGTGCCAGCAGCTTTCAGGACAGACGCTCCTACAATGAGCAGTTCTTC.

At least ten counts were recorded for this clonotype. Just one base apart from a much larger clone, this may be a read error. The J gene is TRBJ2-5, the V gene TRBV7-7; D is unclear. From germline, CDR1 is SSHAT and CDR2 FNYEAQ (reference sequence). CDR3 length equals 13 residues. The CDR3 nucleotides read TGTGCTAGCAGCTTAGCCAGAAGACAGACCCAGTACTTC. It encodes CASSLARRQTQYF.

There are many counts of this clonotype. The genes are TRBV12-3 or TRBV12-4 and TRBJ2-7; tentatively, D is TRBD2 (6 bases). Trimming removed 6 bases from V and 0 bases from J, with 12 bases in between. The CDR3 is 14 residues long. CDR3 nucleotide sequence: TGTGCCAGCAGCCGAGCGGGTAGCTCCTACGAGCAGTACTTC. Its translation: CASSRAGSSYEQYF.

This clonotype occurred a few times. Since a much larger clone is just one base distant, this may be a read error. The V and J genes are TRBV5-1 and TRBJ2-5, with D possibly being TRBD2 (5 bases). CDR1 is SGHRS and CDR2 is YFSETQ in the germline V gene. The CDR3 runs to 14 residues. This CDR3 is CASSQRPFQDTQYF. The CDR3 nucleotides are TGCGCCAGCAGCCAGCGGCCTTTCCAAGATACCCAGTACTTC. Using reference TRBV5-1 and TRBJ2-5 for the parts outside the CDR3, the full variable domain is KAGVTQTPRYLIKTRGQQVTLSCSPISGHRSVSWYQQTPGQGLQFLFEYFSETQRNKGNFPGRFSGRQFSNSRSEMNVSTLELGDSALYLCASSQRPFQDTQYFGPGTRLLVL.

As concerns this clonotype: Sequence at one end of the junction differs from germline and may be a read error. CDR3 in DNA: TGTGCCAGCAGTTTTAAAGGACAGATCGACTACGGCTTC. Its translation: CASSFKGQIDYGF. The chain is built from TRBV28 and TRBJ1-2; D is perhaps TRBD1 (6 bases). Germline CDR1 MDHEN, CDR2 SYDVKM. This CDR3 has 13 residues.

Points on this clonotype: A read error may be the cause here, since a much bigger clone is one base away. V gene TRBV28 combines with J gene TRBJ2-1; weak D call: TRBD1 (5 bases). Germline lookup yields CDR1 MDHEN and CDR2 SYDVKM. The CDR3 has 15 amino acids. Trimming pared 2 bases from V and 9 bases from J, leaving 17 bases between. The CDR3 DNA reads TGTGCCAGCAGTTTACCGGCAGCAGGGTCCCCTGAGCAGTTCTTC. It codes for CASSLPAAGSPEQFF.